This TCR beta chain is from a study of blood T cell repertoires in COVID-19. Across the study: T cells, B-cell-depleted T cells, or PBMCs provided the cDNA or gDNA that served as material.

Original processing methods: Amplification from reference gene primers served as the basis for estimated nucleated cell counts. Assay: immunoSEQ multiplex PCR; the TCRdb copy retains only in-frame clones and omits some. V, J and clone size derive from that table, while D and trimming were established from the DNA sequence. The data contain approximately 200,000 clones, about 85% of them singletons. CDR3 length equals 14 residues. The J segment lost 2 bases and the V segment lost 7 bases, leaving 7 bases of the junction unmatched. CDR1 ENHRY and CDR2 SYGVKD come from the germline V gene. The chain is built from TRBV10-3 and TRBJ1-2; 7 nucleotides line up with TRBD1. Sequencing was carried out using peripheral blood. The TCR was taken from a man aged 65-85 years with acute or convalescent COVID-19. CDR3 nucleotides: TGTGCCATCAAAACAGGGGAGAGAAACTATGGCTACACCTTC. Amino acids: CAIKTGERNYGYTF.